This T cell receptor (beta chain) was captured in a study of T cells after posttransplantation cyclophosphamide. The CDR3 is made up of 14 amino acids. V lost 5 bases and J lost 4, with 9 bases in between. CDR1 and CDR2 from the germline V gene are SGHTA and FQGNSA. Cyclophosphamide on days +3 and +4 followed busulfan-fludarabine conditioning and a marrow graft. TCRdb keeps only in-frame clones here, not all; method: immunoSEQ multiplex PCR. The table has about 36,000 clones, around 80% seen once. A remark on this clone: The antigen is not known.

Study results and limitations: Recipient CMV seropositivity and CMV reactivation strongly tracked TRB clonality. Blood and skin or GI T cell repertoires showed limited TRB overlap.

The starting material was CD4+ T cells sorted from blood, obtained about 1,900 days after a stem cell transplant with posttransplant cyclophosphamide. This rearrangement joins TRBV7-2 to TRBJ1-6; D is unresolved. The TCR comes from a female patient aged 40-49 years who received an allogeneic stem cell transplant from a related donor, was CMV-positive, and had no GVHD. The graft donor may be the source of some T cells. CDR3 loop: CASSPRGYNSPLHF. The CDR3 bases are TGTGCCAGCAGCCCCCGGGGTTATAATTCACCCCTCCACTTT.